Shown below are 5 T cell receptor beta chains from a single sample sequenced in a study of ipilimumab plus nivolumab after autologous stem cell transplantation. Clones were sequenced by immunoSEQ multiplex PCR, and TCRdb holds only the in-frame ones, with some missing. The sample includes 20,000 to 30,000 clones, more than 70% seen only once; the top ten take less than 5.5%. Sequenced here: PBMCs, sampled in a trial of ipilimumab plus nivolumab as post-transplant consolidation. The receptors were sampled from a male donor with diffuse large B-cell lymphoma.

V and J are TRBV21-1 and TRBJ2-7; TRBD2 is the table's D call and was not checked against the DNA. TRBV21-1 is a pseudogene segment. CDR3 length: 17 residues. The CDR3 coding sequence is TGTGCCAGCAGCGCTCCAACCGGGGGGGGGTCGGCCTACGAGCAGTACTTC. It is translated as CASSAPTGGGSAYEQYF.

As concerns this clone: Other DNA sequences in the same sample also yield this CDR3. The chain recombines TRBV11-2 with TRBJ1-6; D ambiguous. Germline V lookup: CDR1 SGHAT, CDR2 FQNNGV. Trimming took off 3 bases at V and 8 bases at J, with 11 bases between the two ends. The CDR3 is 14 amino acids. This CDR3 is CASSFGLVDSPLHF. The DNA for the CDR3 is TGTGCCAGCAGCTTTGGGTTGGTCGATTCACCCCTCCACTTT. The entire variable domain, with the rest obtained from reference TRBV11-2 and TRBJ1-6, is as follows: EAGVAQSPRYKIIEKRQSVAFWCNPISGHATLYWYQQILGQGPKLLIQFQNNGVVDDSQLPKDRFSAERLKGVDSTLKIQPAKLEDSAVYLCASSFGLVDSPLHFGNGTRLTVT.

The V gene is TRBV7-3, the J gene TRBJ2-1; 12 nucleotides agree with TRBD1. The CDR3 spans 15 residues. The junction had 6 bases not matched to a gene; V was cut back by 2 bases and J by 10 bases. Germline values: CDR1 SGHTA, CDR2 FQGTGA. CDR3 region: CASSLLGQGAGEQFF. The DNA of the CDR3 is TGTGCCAGCAGCTTATTGGGACAGGGGGCTGGGGAGCAGTTCTTC.

The genes are TRBV5-5 and TRBJ2-3; possibly TRBD1 for D (5 bases). Germline-derived CDR1 and CDR2 are SGHKS and YYEKEE (reference sequence). CDR3 length: 15 residues. Trimming took 7 bases from V and 6 from J, leaving 21 bases between them. CDR3 DNA sequence: TGTGCCAGCCTCCCTGGGGTGGCAGGGTACGATACGCAGTATTTT. This codes for CASLPGVAGYDTQYF.

The CDR3 here is CASSLFASSYNEQFF. The DNA of the CDR3 is TGTGCCAGCAGCTTGTTCGCTAGCTCCTACAATGAGCAGTTCTTC. The chain combines TRBV5-6 with TRBJ2-1; D is ambiguous. CDR3 size: 15 residues. Germline CDR1 reads SGHDT; CDR2 reads YYEEEE. V was shortened by 1 base and J by 0 bases, with 8 bases between the two germline ends.